What follows are 14 T cell receptor beta chains derived from one specimen sequenced in a study of chemoradiotherapy in HPV16-positive cancers. Here immunoSEQ multiplex PCR was the method, and the copy in TCRdb shows in-frame clones only, minus some. The sample consists of approximately 11,000 clones, 75% to 80% of them appearing once. This sample was gathered from a patient who underwent chemoradiotherapy. Receptors originate from a human donor with HPV-associated anogenital cancer.

The CDR3 nucleotides are TGTGCCTGGGGATTACAGGCTTCGCAGTACTTC. Protein product: CAWGLQASQYF. The chain recombines TRBV30 with TRBJ2-7; weak D call: TRBD1 (5 bases). The CDR3 runs 11 residues. The V end lost 5 bases, the J end lost 9 bases, and 14 bases lay between the germline ends. CDR1 GTSNPN and CDR2 SVGIG come from the germline V gene (reference sequence).

The V and J genes are TRBV7-2 and TRBJ2-5, with 7 positions matching TRBD2. The J call may be in error: the DNA end matches TRBJ2-7 better. Germline V gives CDR1 SGHTA, CDR2 FQGNSA. The CDR3 extends over 14 amino acids. The CDR3 DNA follows: TGTGCCAGCAGCTTTCCGGGACTATCCTACGAGCAGTACTTC. Residues: CASSFPGLSYEQYF.

The V and J genes are TRBV30 and TRBJ1-5; D perhaps matches TRBD1 (5 bases). The length of the CDR3 is 13 residues. Germline values: CDR1 GTSNPN, CDR2 SVGIG (reference sequence). The V and J ends lost 1 base and 8 bases respectively, with 12 bases between them. The CDR3 DNA reads as TGTGCCTGGAGTGGTGGGGCAACTGAGCCCCAGCATTTT. Translated, it gives CAWSGGATEPQHF. Full variable domain (remainder filled in from reference TRBV30 and TRBJ1-5): SQTIHQWPATLVQPVGSPLSLECTVEGTSNPNLYWYRQAAGRGLQLLFYSVGIGQISSEVPQNLSASRPQDRQFILSSKKLLLSDSGFYLCAWSGGATEPQHFGDGTRLSIL.

The chain employs TRBV6-5 and TRBJ2-5; D gene unclear. Germline CDR1 and CDR2: MNHEY and SVGAGI. This CDR3 is built from 11 residues. Trimming left V 6 bases short and J 4 bases short, with 6 bases between. The CDR3 sequence: CASSHLETQYF. DNA of the CDR3: TGTGCCAGCAGCCATCTAGAGACCCAGTACTTC.

The chain recombines TRBV4-3 with TRBJ2-3; no clear D. Trimming stripped 3 bases from V and 4 bases from J, with 8 bases between. CDR1 LGHNA and CDR2 YSLEER come from the germline V gene. This CDR3 is built from 13 residues. CDR3 residues: CASSHVLADTQYF. The CDR3 nucleotides read TGCGCCAGCAGCCATGTCCTAGCAGATACGCAGTATTTT.

The gene calls are TRBV19 and TRBJ1-1, with D hard to call. In germline, CDR1 is LNHDA, CDR2 SQIVND (reference sequence). Trimming cost V 5 bases and J 11 bases, with 15 bases left between them. The CDR3 covers 12 residues. The CDR3 nucleotides are TGTGCCAGTAGTCCAACAAAACTGACGGCTTTCTTT. Its protein is CASSPTKLTAFF.

The chain joins TRBV5-1 to TRBJ2-5; 12 nucleotides line up with TRBD2. The J call could be wrong; TRBJ2-7 is a better fit for the DNA end. The CDR3 spans 16 residues. In germline, CDR1 is SGHRS, CDR2 YFSETQ. Here the CDR3 DNA reads TGCGCCAGCAGCTTGAGACTAGCGGGGGTTGCCTACGAGCAGTACTTC. Its translation: CASSLRLAGVAYEQYF.

The chain couples TRBV5-1 to TRBJ1-4; TRBD1 might be the D (5 bases). Germline V gene lookup returns CDR1 SGHRS and CDR2 YFSETQ. Trimming took off 0 bases at V and 4 bases at J, with 10 bases between the two ends. The CDR3 has 15 amino acids. The CDR3: CASSLGAGRNEKLFF. The DNA for the CDR3 is TGCGCCAGCAGCTTGGGCGCAGGGCGTAATGAAAAACTGTTTTTT.

This chain links TRBV6-6 with TRBJ1-2; D is undetermined. The CDR3 sequence is 13 residues long. V lost 3 bases and J lost 5, with 10 bases in between. The germline V gene has CDR1 MNHNY and CDR2 SVGAGI (reference sequence). The CDR3 DNA follows: TGTGCCAGCAGTTATATACAGACATATGGCTACACCTTC. Translating gives CASSYIQTYGYTF.

The chain joins TRBV27 to TRBJ2-5; D ambiguous. Trimming left V 4 bases short and J 0 bases short, with 9 bases between. CDR1 is MNHEY, CDR2 SMNVEV, per germline (reference sequence). The CDR3 runs to 14 residues. CDR3 bases: TGTGCCAGCAGTTCTCAGGCATACCAAGAGACCCAGTACTTC. The encoded protein is CASSSQAYQETQYF.

The rearrangement links TRBV19 to TRBJ2-7, with D perhaps matching TRBD2 (7 bases). V was pared by 5 bases and J by 0 bases, with 14 bases between. The CDR3 spans 15 residues. Per germline, CDR1 LNHDA and CDR2 SQIVND (reference sequence). In nucleotides, the CDR3 is TGTGCCAGTAGTTCCCCGGGGGGCAACTCCTACGAGCAGTACTTC. Translation gives CASSSPGGNSYEQYF.

The chain joins TRBV28 to TRBJ2-3, with 7 bases identical to TRBD2. The junction had 15 bases not matched to a gene; V was cut back by 7 bases and J by 2 bases. The CDR3 covers 17 residues. Germline V gene data show CDR1 as MDHEN and CDR2 as SYDVKM. The CDR3 DNA reads TGTGCCAGCACCCCGGACCGCGAGCGGGGCCTCACAGATACGCAGTATTTT. As protein: CASTPDRERGLTDTQYF.

This clone has more than one count but fewer than ten. This chain connects TRBV4-3 to TRBJ2-7; D is possibly TRBD2 (5 bases). The CDR3 runs to 10 residues. CDR1 is LGHNA and CDR2 is YSLEER in the germline V gene. CDR3 DNA sequence: TGCCCCACGGGAACCTACGAGCAGTACTTC. Translation gives CPTGTYEQYF.

The chain employs TRBV7-9 and TRBJ2-5; D is unclear. The closer fit of TRBJ2-7 to the DNA end suggests the J call may be wrong. The CDR3 is made up of 12 amino acids. Germline V lookup: CDR1 SEHNR, CDR2 FQNEAQ (reference sequence). CDR3 amino acids: CASSSTSYEQYF. DNA for the CDR3: TGTGCCAGCTCCTCGACGTCCTACGAGCAGTACTTC.